The TCR beta chain under discussion was sequenced for a study of blood T cell repertoires in COVID-19. Study-level information: COVID-19 samples from acute and convalescent phases originated in the United States, Italy and Spain. In each case, the material was cDNA or gDNA derived from T cells, B-cell-depleted T cells, or PBMCs.

To note about this clone: One end of the junction varies from germline; a read error may be responsible.

In assigning cohorts, the study relied on participant-reported clinical history. Original data processing: How many nucleated cells were present was estimated from reference gene primer amplification. Produced via immunoSEQ multiplex PCR; TCRdb's table is partial and in-frame only. D and trimming were read from the DNA, whereas the V and J calls and clone size are those reported in that table. The sample has around 250,000 clones, around nine tenths seen once; the top ten hold around 3.2%. There are 16 residues in the CDR3. Germline CDR1 is SGHRS and CDR2 is YFSETQ. The sequencing sample was made of PBMCs or T cells enriched from blood (not recorded which). The chain has TRBV5-1 and TRBJ2-1, with TRBD1 identical over 9 bases. The sequence came from a woman between 40 and 55 years old who had been exposed to COVID-19. CDR3 amino acids: CASSLTTGTGMNEQFF. The CDR3 DNA reads TGTGCCAGCAGCCTAACGACCGGGACAGGGATGAATGAGCAGTTCTTC.